The TCR beta chain described here comes from a study of T cell repertoires in cytomegalovirus infection. As for the study in general: The authors used CMV epitopes that were HLA-C-restricted (recently identified) and HLA-B-restricted (well studied). It can be stated that public TCR beta signatures indicated CMV infection as well as a matching HLA type.

Comment on this clonotype: As yet, its antigen is unknown.

TCRdb redid the calling of the reads with MiXCR, one entry per CDR3 protein. The sample includes 550,000 to 850,000 distinct CDR3 sequences, roughly a third seen only once; the top ten take over 15%. Sequenced here: cultured PBMCs, sampled from culture after CMV antigen stimulation. This clonotype was sampled from a human donor in good health (CMV status not recorded). Some clones in this sample may be carry-over from other donors' samples.

CDR3 sequence reads: CASSLQSTGIGGYTF. In nucleotides, the CDR3 is TGTGCCAGTAGTCTCCAATCGACAGGGATAGGTGGCTACACCTTC. The V gene is TRBV19, the J gene TRBJ1-2, with 7 bases fitting TRBD1. This CDR3 is 15 amino acids long. CDR1 is LNHDA, CDR2 SQIVND, per germline (reference sequence). Unmatched junction bases numbered 13, after V lost 5 bases and J lost 7 bases.